Listed below are T cell receptor beta chains from one sample, sequenced in a study of T cells in Graves' hyperthyroidism and ophthalmopathy. TCRdb re-analysed the multiplex PCR reads in MiXCR, keeping a single row per CDR3 protein. Of 370,000 or so distinct CDR3 sequences listed, roughly 13% were seen once; the top ten hold less than 25%. The sequenced sample consisted of blood. The receptors here all came from a man aged 25 to 40 with Graves' hyperthyroidism that later progressed to Graves' ophthalmopathy. Each CDR3 is given with its conserved first and last residue. The D gene is left open where the match is weak. Clone size appears in some rows only: once, few, many, or a class for an expanded clone.

>TRBV28|many|.|TRBJ1-6
CASSLQPGRDSPLHF
TGTGCCAGCAGTTTACAACCAGGGCGGGATTCACCCCTCCACTTT
>TRBV7-9|many|TRBD1|TRBJ2-3
CASSLGRDRGYTTQYF
TGTGCCAGCAGCTTGGGCCGGGACAGGGGATACACTACGCAGTATTTT
>TRBV20-1|few|.|TRBJ1-2
CSAGRPYGYTF
TGCAGTGCAGGCAGACCCTATGGCTACACCTTC
>TRBV12-5|few|TRBD1|TRBJ1-2
CASGGDRGLLGDGYTF
TGTGCTAGTGGTGGGGACAGGGGCCTCCTGGGGGATGGCTACACCTTC
>TRBV3-1|.|TRBD1|TRBJ2-7
CASSHYLGTGNYEQYF
TGTGCCAGCAGCCATTACCTCGGGACAGGAAACTACGAGCAGTACTTC
>TRBV13|many|.|TRBJ1-1
CASSLVGFTEAFF
TGTGCCAGCAGCTTAGTCGGGTTCACTGAAGCTTTCTTT
>TRBV20-1|.|TRBD2|TRBJ2-5
CSARDRGAGDQETQYF
TGCAGTGCTAGAGATCGAGGGGCGGGGGACCAAGAGACCCAGTACTTC
>TRBV3-1|many|.|TRBJ1-1
CASSQGQLEAFF
TGTGCCAGCAGCCAAGGACAGCTTGAAGCTTTCTTT
>TRBV24-1|.|TRBD2|TRBJ2-3
CATSVRGGGTDTQYF
TGTGCCACCAGTGTACGGGGGGGGGGGACAGATACGCAGTATTTT
>TRBV5-6|many|.|TRBJ1-5
CASSSRDYSNQPQHF
TGTGCCAGCAGCTCTCGGGACTATAGCAATCAGCCCCAGCATTTT
>TRBV7-9|many|TRBD1|TRBJ2-7
CASSLASGGPYEQYF
TGTGCCAGCAGCTTAGCCTCAGGGGGCCCCTACGAGCAGTACTTC
>TRBV6-2/TRBV6-3|.|.|TRBJ1-4
CASSPMTGGEKLFF
TGTGCCAGCAGCCCTATGACAGGTGGTGAAAAACTGTTTTTT
>TRBV5-8|few|.|TRBJ1-1
CASSETKDTKAFF
TGTGCCAGCAGCGAGACAAAGGACACTAAAGCTTTCTTT
>TRBV12-3/TRBV12-4|many|.|TRBJ2-7
CASSFGQAGDEQYF
TGTGCCAGCAGTTTTGGACAAGCGGGCGACGAGCAGTACTTC
>TRBV18|many|.|TRBJ1-4
CASSPPEANEKLFF
TGTGCCAGCTCACCACCGGAGGCTAATGAAAAACTGTTTTTT
>TRBV7-8|.|.|TRBJ2-4
CASSLGQGNTLAKNIQYF
TGTGCCAGCAGCTTAGGGCAGGGGAATACTTTAGCCAAAAACATTCAGTACTTC
>TRBV5-6|once|.|TRBJ2-3
CASSLPSSASTDTQYF
TGTGCCAGCAGCTTGCCCTCCTCGGCGAGCACAGATACGCAGTATTTT
>TRBV11-1|many|TRBD1|TRBJ1-2
CASSPGTGERYGYTF
TGTGCCAGCAGCCCCGGGACAGGGGAGAGATATGGCTACACCTTC
>TRBV27|few|TRBD2|TRBJ2-2
CVSKSSGGAPGELFF
TGTGTCAGCAAGAGTAGCGGGGGGGCCCCCGGGGAGCTGTTTTTT
>TRBV11-3|many|TRBD1|TRBJ1-1
CASSLRGGRDTEAFF
TGTGCCAGCAGCTTAAGAGGGGGCAGGGACACTGAAGCTTTCTTT
>TRBV19|few|.|TRBJ1-5
CASESWGGGGIQPQHF
TGTGCCAGTGAGAGTTGGGGAGGGGGGGGTATTCAGCCCCAGCATTTT
>TRBV7-2|many|TRBD2|TRBJ2-7
CASSPFGSGGTYEQYF
TGTGCCAGCAGCCCGTTTGGAAGCGGGGGGACCTACGAGCAGTACTTC
>TRBV2|many|.|TRBJ1-1
CASSVGQSNTEAFF
TGTGCCAGCAGTGTCGGGCAGTCGAACACTGAAGCTTTCTTT
>TRBV4-2|.|TRBD1|TRBJ1-1
CASSQQGARGTEAFF
TGTGCCAGCAGCCAACAGGGGGCGAGAGGCACTGAAGCTTTCTTT
>TRBV9|few|TRBD2|TRBJ2-3
CASSVATSGGSSTDTQYF
TGTGCCAGCAGCGTAGCTACTAGCGGGGGGTCTAGCACAGATACGCAGTATTTT
>TRBV12-3/TRBV12-4|many|.|TRBJ1-1
CASSFGRRGADTEAFF
TGTGCCAGCAGTTTCGGGAGACGGGGGGCGGACACTGAAGCTTTCTTT
>TRBV9|.|.|TRBJ2-2
CASSVGENTGELFF
TGTGCCAGCAGCGTAGGGGAAAACACCGGGGAGCTGTTTTTT
>TRBV7-6|many|TRBD2|TRBJ2-7
CASSAGTRDYEQYF
TGTGCCAGCAGCGCCGGGACTAGAGACTACGAGCAGTACTTC
>TRBV11-2|many|.|TRBJ2-1
CASRSSQGSSYNEQFF
TGTGCCAGCAGATCTTCACAGGGAAGCTCCTACAATGAGCAGTTCTTC
>TRBV27|.|TRBD1|TRBJ2-7
CASMTGSYEQYF
TGTGCCAGCATGACAGGGTCCTACGAGCAGTACTTC
>TRBV2|many|.|TRBJ1-2
CASSEDAATVGYTF
TGTGCCAGCAGTGAAGATGCGGCGACGGTTGGCTACACCTTC
>TRBV9|many|TRBD1|TRBJ1-1
CASSGRRQGGEAFF
TGTGCCAGCAGCGGTAGGCGACAGGGCGGTGAAGCTTTCTTT
>TRBV20-1|few|.|TRBJ2-7
CSARDPSGEYEQYF
TGCAGTGCTAGAGATCCTAGTGGCGAATACGAGCAGTACTTC
>TRBV5-1|many|.|TRBJ2-3
CASSLKAPDTQYF
TGCGCCAGCAGCTTGAAGGCGCCAGATACGCAGTATTTT
>TRBV27|many|.|TRBJ1-2
CASSFGDYYGYTF
TGTGCCAGCAGTTTCGGGGATTACTATGGCTACACCTTC
>TRBV7-9|many|.|TRBJ1-2
CASSFSTALNYGYTF
TGTGCCAGCAGCTTCTCGACAGCGCTTAACTATGGCTACACCTTC
>TRBV20-1|few|TRBD1|TRBJ2-7
CSARPGQGYEQYF
TGCAGTGCTAGACCGGGACAGGGCTACGAGCAGTACTTC
>TRBV7-9|few|.|TRBJ2-2
CASSRQSTGELFF
TGTGCCAGCAGCCGACAGTCTACCGGGGAGCTGTTTTTT
>TRBV5-1|.|TRBD1|TRBJ1-4
CASGVGQENEKLFF
TGCGCCAGCGGCGTAGGACAGGAAAATGAAAAACTGTTTTTT
>TRBV28|.|.|TRBJ1-1
CASSLYSGVYTEAFF
TGTGCCAGCAGTTTATACTCGGGGGTTTACACTGAAGCTTTCTTT
>TRBV5-5|few|.|TRBJ2-6
CASSFRAEGANVLTF
TGTGCCAGCAGCTTTAGGGCAGAAGGGGCCAACGTCCTGACTTTC
>TRBV3-1|few|.|TRBJ2-5
CASSLLGGVATETQYF
TGTGCCAGCAGCCTTCTGGGCGGGGTGGCAACTGAAACCCAGTACTTC
>TRBV11-3|many|.|TRBJ2-3
CASSLGRIRDTQYF
TGTGCCAGCAGCTTAGGACGCATCAGAGATACGCAGTATTTT
>TRBV6-1|few|.|TRBJ2-3
CASSYWTGSTDTQYF
TGTGCCAGCAGTTATTGGACTGGAAGCACAGATACGCAGTATTTT
>TRBV7-8|many|TRBD1|TRBJ1-1
CASSLNPGGGTEAFF
TGTGCCAGCAGCTTAAATCCAGGGGGCGGCACTGAAGCTTTCTTT
>TRBV30|many|.|TRBJ1-2
CAWSVRGYGYTF
TGTGCCTGGAGTGTACGGGGCTATGGCTACACCTTC
>TRBV2|many|.|TRBJ1-1
CASSTDLNTEAFF
TGTGCCAGCAGTACAGATCTGAACACTGAAGCTTTCTTT
>TRBV30|many|TRBD1|TRBJ1-5
CAWSRDRGQPQHF
TGTGCCTGGAGCCGGGACAGGGGACAGCCCCAGCATTTT
>TRBV6-1|many|.|TRBJ1-5
CASSSRQNSNQPQHF
TGTGCCAGCAGTTCCAGACAGAATAGCAATCAGCCCCAGCATTTT
>TRBV12-5|.|TRBD1|TRBJ1-3
CASGLALDRAGNTIYF
TGTGCTAGTGGTTTGGCACTCGACAGGGCAGGAAACACCATATATTTT
>TRBV10-2|many|.|TRBJ2-3
CASSEGGGSGDTQYF
TGCGCCAGCAGTGAAGGTGGCGGTTCCGGAGATACGCAGTATTTT
>TRBV4-2|.|.|TRBJ2-5
CASSQGGNRGQETQYF
TGTGCCAGCAGCCAAGGGGGGAATAGGGGACAAGAGACCCAGTACTTC
>TRBV5-1|.|.|TRBJ2-6
CASSSGFSGANVLTF
TGCGCCAGCAGCTCAGGATTCTCTGGGGCCAACGTCCTGACTTTC
>TRBV5-6|many|TRBD2|TRBJ2-3
CASSSGLAGSDTQYF
TGTGCCAGCAGCTCGGGACTAGCCGGGAGCGATACGCAGTATTTT
>TRBV2|many|.|TRBJ1-5
CASSVGREPQPQHF
TGTGCCAGCAGTGTGGGCAGGGAACCTCAGCCCCAGCATTTT